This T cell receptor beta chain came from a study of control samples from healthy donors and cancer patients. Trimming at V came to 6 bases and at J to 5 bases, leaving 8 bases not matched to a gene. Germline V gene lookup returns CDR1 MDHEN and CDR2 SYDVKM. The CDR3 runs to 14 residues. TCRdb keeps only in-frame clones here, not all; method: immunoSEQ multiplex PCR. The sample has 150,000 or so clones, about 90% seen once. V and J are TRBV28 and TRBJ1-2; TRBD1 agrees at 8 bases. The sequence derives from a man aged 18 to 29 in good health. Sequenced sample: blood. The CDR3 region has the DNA TGTGCCAGCAGGACCGGACAGGGACTATATGGCTACACCTTC. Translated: CASRTGQGLYGYTF.